This T cell receptor (beta chain) was sequenced for a study of beta chain features in type 1 diabetes. As for the study in general: The patients were much like the healthy donors in age, gender and cell yields. Study conclusions and caveats: Type 1 diabetes patients had moderately but significantly shorter TCRB CDR3s in all four CD4+ subsets. PCR, the amplification step, might favor shorter templates, equally in patients and controls.

Sequenced material consisted of expressed TCRB transcripts (all of the isolated RNA was reverse transcribed). Data came from immunoSEQ multiplex PCR; TCRdb stores just in-frame clones and leaves some out. Of about 160,000 clones listed, around 9.7% are singletons. This clone was counted a few times. The antigen remains undetermined. Sorting that relied on CD45RO/CCR7/CD25/CD127/CD95/CD27 yielded CD4+ naive, central memory, regulatory and stem cell-like memory cells. This CDR3 has 16 residues. Losses at the gene ends were 4 bases for V and 0 bases for J; bases not matched to a gene: 5. The germline V gene has CDR1 SEHNR and CDR2 FQNEAQ (reference sequence).

The rearrangement links TRBV7-9 to TRBJ1-4; 7 nucleotides match TRBD1. Specimen: central memory CD4+ T cells from blood. The receptor comes from a woman in her thirties with type 1 diabetes. DNA for the CDR3: TGTGCCAGCAGCTCGGGACAGATAGCAACTAATGAAAAACTGTTTTTT. Protein sequence: CASSSGQIATNEKLFF. The complete variable domain, with remaining parts taken from reference TRBV7-9 and TRBJ1-4, reads DTGVSQNPRHKITKRGQNVTFRCDPISEHNRLYWYRQTLGQGPEFLTYFQNEAQLEKSRLLSDRFSAERPKGSFSTLEIQRTEQGDSAMYLCASSSGQIATNEKLFFGSGTQLSVL.